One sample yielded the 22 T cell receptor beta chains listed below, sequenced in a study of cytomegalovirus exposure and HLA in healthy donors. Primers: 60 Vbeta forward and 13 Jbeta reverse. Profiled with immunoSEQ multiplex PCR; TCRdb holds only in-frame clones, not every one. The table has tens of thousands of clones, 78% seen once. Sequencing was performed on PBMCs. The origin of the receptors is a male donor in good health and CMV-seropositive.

The CDR3 DNA is TGTGCCAGCAGCCCTAGCGGCCTGAAAAATGAGCAGTTCTTC. Translating gives CASSPSGLKNEQFF. V usage is TRBV11-2 and J usage is TRBJ2-1, with 7 nucleotides matching TRBD2. The CDR3 sequence is 14 residues long. CDR1 SGHAT and CDR2 FQNNGV come from the germline V gene. Losses at the gene ends were 5 bases for V and 7 bases for J; bases not matched to a gene: 8.

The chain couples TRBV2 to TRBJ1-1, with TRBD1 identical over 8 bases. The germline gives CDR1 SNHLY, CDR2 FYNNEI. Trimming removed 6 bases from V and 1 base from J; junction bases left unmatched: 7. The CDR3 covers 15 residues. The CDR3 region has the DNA TGTGCCAGCAGCTACGGACAGGGAGAGAACACTGAAGCTTTCTTT. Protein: CASSYGQGENTEAFF.

In nucleotides, the CDR3 is TGTGCCAGCAGCTTAGATGGCATCGCAGATACGCAGTATTTT. Protein sequence: CASSLDGIADTQYF. The chain has TRBV7-7 and TRBJ2-3; D remains unclear. V lost 1 base and J lost 4, with 9 bases in between. CDR1 is SSHAT, CDR2 FNYEAQ, per germline (reference sequence). CDR3 size: 14 residues.

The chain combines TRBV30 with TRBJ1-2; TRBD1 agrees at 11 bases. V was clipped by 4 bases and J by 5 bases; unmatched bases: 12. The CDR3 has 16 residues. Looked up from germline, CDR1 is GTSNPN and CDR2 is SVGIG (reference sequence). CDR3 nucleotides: TGTGCCTGGAAGGGGGTAACGGGACAGGGGGGGTATGGCTACACCTTC. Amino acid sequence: CAWKGVTGQGGYGYTF.

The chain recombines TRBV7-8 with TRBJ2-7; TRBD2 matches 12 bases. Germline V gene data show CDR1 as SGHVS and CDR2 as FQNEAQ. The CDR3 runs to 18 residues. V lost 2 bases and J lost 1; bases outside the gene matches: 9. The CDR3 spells CASSLYPTSGGGSYEQYF. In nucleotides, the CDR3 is TGTGCCAGCAGCTTATATCCGACTAGCGGGGGTGGATCCTACGAGCAGTACTTC.

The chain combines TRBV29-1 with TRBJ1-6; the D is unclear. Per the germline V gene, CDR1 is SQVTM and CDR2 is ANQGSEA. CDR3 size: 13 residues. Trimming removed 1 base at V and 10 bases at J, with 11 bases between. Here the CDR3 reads CSVEGGEDSPLHF. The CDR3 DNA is TGCAGCGTTGAAGGGGGAGAGGACTCACCCCTCCACTTT.

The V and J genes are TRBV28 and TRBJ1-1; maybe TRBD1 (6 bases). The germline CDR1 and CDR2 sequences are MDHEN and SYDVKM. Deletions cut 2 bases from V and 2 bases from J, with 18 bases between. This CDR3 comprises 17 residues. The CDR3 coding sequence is TGTGCCAGCAGTTTACCCCGAGGGGGACGAGTAAACACTGAAGCTTTCTTT. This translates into CASSLPRGGRVNTEAFF.

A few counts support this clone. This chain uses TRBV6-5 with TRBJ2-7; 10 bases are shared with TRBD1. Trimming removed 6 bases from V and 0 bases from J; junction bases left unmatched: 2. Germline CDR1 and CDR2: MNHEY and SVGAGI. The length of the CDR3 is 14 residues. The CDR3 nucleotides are TGTGCCAGCAGATGGGACAGGGGCTCCTACGAGCAGTACTTC. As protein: CASRWDRGSYEQYF.

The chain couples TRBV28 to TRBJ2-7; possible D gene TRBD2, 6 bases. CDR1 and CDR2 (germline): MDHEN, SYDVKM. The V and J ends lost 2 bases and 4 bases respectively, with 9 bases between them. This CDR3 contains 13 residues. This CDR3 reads CASSLIGSYEQYF. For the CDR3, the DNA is TGTGCCAGCAGTTTAATCGGGAGTTACGAGCAGTACTTC.

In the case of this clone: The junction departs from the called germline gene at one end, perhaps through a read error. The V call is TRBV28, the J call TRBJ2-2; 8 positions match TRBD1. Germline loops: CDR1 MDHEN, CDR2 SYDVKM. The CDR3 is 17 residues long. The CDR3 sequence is CVSCYLSGQGNTGELFF. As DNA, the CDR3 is TGTGTCAGCTGCTATCTTTCCGGACAGGGTAACACCGGGGAGCTGTTTTTT. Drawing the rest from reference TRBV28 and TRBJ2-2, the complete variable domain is DVKVTQSSRYLVKRTGEKVFLECVQDMDHENMFWYRQDPGLGLRLIYFSYDVKMKEKGDIPEGYSVSREKKERFSLILESASTNQTSMYLCVSCYLSGQGNTGELFFGEGSRLTVL.

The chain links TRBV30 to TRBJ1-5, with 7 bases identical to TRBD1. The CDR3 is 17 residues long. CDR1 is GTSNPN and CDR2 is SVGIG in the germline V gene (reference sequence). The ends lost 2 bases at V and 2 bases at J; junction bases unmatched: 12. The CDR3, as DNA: TGTGCCTGGAGTCCCCTCAAAGGGGGCTCGGGCAATCAGCCCCAGCATTTT. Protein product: CAWSPLKGGSGNQPQHF.

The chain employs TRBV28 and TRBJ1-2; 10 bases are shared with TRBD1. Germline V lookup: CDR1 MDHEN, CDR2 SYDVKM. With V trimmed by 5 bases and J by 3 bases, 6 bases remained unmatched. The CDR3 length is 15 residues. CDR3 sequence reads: CASSQTGTGDYGYTF. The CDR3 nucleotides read TGTGCCAGCAGTCAGACCGGGACAGGGGACTATGGCTACACCTTC.

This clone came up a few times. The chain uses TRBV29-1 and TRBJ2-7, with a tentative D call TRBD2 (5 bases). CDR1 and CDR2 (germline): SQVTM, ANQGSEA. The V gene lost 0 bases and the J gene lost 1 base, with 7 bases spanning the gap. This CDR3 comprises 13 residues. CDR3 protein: CSVEDRDSYEQYF. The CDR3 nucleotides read TGCAGCGTTGAAGATCGGGATTCCTACGAGCAGTACTTC.

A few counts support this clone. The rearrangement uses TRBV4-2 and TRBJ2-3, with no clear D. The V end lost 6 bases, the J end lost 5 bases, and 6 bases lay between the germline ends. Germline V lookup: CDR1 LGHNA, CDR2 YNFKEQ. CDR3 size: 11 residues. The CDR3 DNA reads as TGTGCCAGCAGTCCAGGAGATACGCAGTATTTT. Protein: CASSPGDTQYF.

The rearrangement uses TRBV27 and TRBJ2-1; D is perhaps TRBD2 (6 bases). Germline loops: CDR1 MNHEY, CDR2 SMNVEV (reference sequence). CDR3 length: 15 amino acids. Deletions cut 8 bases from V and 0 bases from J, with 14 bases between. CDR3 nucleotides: TGTGCCAGCTATAGACTAGACGGCTCCTACAATGAGCAGTTCTTC. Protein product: CASYRLDGSYNEQFF.

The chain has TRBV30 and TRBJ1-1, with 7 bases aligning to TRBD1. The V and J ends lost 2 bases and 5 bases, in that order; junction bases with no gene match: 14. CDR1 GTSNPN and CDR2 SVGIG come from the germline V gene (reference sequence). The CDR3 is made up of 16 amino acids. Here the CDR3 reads CAWSPRLQGPFTEAFF. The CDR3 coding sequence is TGTGCCTGGAGTCCACGGTTACAGGGGCCTTTTACTGAAGCTTTCTTT.

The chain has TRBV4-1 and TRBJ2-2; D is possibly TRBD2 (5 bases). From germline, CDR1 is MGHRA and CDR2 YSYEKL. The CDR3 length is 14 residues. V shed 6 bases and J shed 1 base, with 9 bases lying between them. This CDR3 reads CASRLAGNTGELFF. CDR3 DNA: TGCGCCAGCAGGCTAGCAGGGAACACCGGGGAGCTGTTTTTT.

In DNA, the CDR3 is TGTGCCAGCCTCGGGGGGGTTTCCTACAATGAGCAGTTCTTC. It yields the protein CASLGGVSYNEQFF. The chain combines TRBV5-6 with TRBJ2-1; 8 bases align to TRBD2. This CDR3 comprises 14 residues. Trimming at V came to 7 bases and at J to 1 base, leaving 4 bases not matched to a gene. The germline CDR1 and CDR2 sequences are SGHDT and YYEEEE.

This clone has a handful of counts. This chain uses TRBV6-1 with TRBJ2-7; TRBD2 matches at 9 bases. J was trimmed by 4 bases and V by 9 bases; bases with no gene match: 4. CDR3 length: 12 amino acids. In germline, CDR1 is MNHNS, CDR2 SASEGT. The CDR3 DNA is TGTGCCAGTAGCGGGAGATGGTACGAGCAGTACTTC. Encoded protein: CASSGRWYEQYF.

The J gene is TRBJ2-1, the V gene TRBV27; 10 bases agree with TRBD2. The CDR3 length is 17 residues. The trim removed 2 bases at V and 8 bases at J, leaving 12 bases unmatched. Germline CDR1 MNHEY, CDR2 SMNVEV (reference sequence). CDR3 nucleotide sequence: TGTGCCAGCAGTTTAAACCAGCGGGAGGGCCGCACCCATGAGCAGTTCTTC. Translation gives CASSLNQREGRTHEQFF.

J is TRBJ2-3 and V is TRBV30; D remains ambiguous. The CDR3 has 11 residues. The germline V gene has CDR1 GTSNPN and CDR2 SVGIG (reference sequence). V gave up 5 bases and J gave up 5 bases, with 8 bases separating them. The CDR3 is CAWPNGDTQYF. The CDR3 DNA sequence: TGTGCCTGGCCCAACGGAGATACGCAGTATTTT. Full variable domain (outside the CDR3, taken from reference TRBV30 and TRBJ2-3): SQTIHQWPATLVQPVGSPLSLECTVEGTSNPNLYWYRQAAGRGLQLLFYSVGIGQISSEVPQNLSASRPQDRQFILSSKKLLLSDSGFYLCAWPNGDTQYFGPGTRLTVL.

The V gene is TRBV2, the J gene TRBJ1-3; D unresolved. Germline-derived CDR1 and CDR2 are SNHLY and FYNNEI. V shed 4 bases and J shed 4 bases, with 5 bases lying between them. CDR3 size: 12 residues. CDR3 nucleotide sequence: TGTGCCAGCAGTGCGAGAGGAAACACCATATATTTT. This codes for CASSARGNTIYF.